Listed here is a single T cell receptor beta chain. The data derive from a study of tissue T cells after allogeneic stem cell transplantation. The repertoire was sequenced with immunoSEQ multiplex PCR; TCRdb's copy has only in-frame clones and lacks some. The sample yields 35,000 to 50,000 clones, roughly 89% seen once. The CDR3 contains 16 residues. V trimming: 4 bases; J trimming: 4 bases; junction bases outside the gene matches: 5. The germline CDR1 and CDR2 sequences are KGHSH and LQKENI. The material sequenced was blood, taken before transplantation. This receptor was obtained from a woman aged 35 to 69 who later had graft-versus-host disease after an allogeneic stem cell transplant. The chain recombines TRBV18 with TRBJ2-7; TRBD2 agrees at 15 bases. The DNA for the CDR3 is TGTGCCAGCTCACTCCCCGGACTAGCGGGAGGGTACGAGCAGTACTTC. Its protein is CASSLPGLAGGYEQYF.